The source of this T cell receptor (beta chain) is a study of T cells after yellow fever vaccination. Concerning this clonotype: Its antigen is still unknown.

Overall study results and limits: Subsequent booster samples again held most clones from primary vaccination (96% CD4, 88% CD8).

MiXCR, run by TCRdb on the 5' RACE reads, gives a single entry per CDR3 protein. Here the sample spans a few hundred thousand distinct CDR3 sequences, less than 8.5% being singletons. CDR1 and CDR2 from the germline V gene are LGHNA and YNFKEQ. This CDR3 has 16 residues. V was shortened by 1 base and J by 0 bases, with 10 bases between the two germline ends. Source: CD4+ T cells sorted from PBMCs, taken 15 days after the yellow fever booster vaccination. The TCR comes from a man aged 30-40 years who received the YFV17D yellow fever vaccine. The chain joins TRBV4-2 to TRBJ1-5; D is uncertain. CDR3 coding DNA: TGTGCCAGCAGCCAAGTTGCCATCTATAGCAATCAGCCCCAGCATTTT. It specifies CASSQVAIYSNQPQHF.